The 5 T cell receptor beta chains reported below all come from one sample, sequenced in a study of blood T cells in healthy people across ages. A second roughly 7 to 12 cycle PCR used barcoded and J-beta primers. MiXCR, run by TCRdb on the 5' RACE reads, gives a single entry per CDR3 protein. The sample includes 600,000 to 1,000,000 distinct CDR3 sequences, around a quarter seen only once; the top ten take approximately 3.7%. These sequences were also reported in another study, on T cells of mothers and their children.

Sequencing input: blood. The receptors originated from a boy aged 5 to 17 in good health.

The rearrangement links TRBV7-3 to TRBJ2-1; TRBD2 is a possible D gene (7 bases). The length of the CDR3 is 14 residues. Germline loops: CDR1 SGHTA, CDR2 FQGTGA. V lost 2 bases to trimming and J lost 7 bases, with 12 bases between them. The CDR3 nucleotides read TGTGCCAGCAGCTTATCAGGGGAGGGGAATGAGCAGTTCTTC. Translation gives CASSLSGEGNEQFF.

This clonotype has more than one count but fewer than ten. The V call is TRBV15, the J call TRBJ1-1; possibly TRBD1 for D (5 bases). This CDR3 is 17 amino acids long. The germline V and J ends were trimmed by 0 bases and 2 bases, with 16 bases remaining between them. Germline assignment: CDR1 LNHNV and CDR2 YYDKDF (reference sequence). CDR3: CATSRDFIGQGNTEAFF. CDR3 DNA: TGTGCCACCAGCAGAGATTTTATAGGGCAGGGAAACACTGAAGCTTTCTTT.

V is TRBV29-1 and J is TRBJ2-5; D is perhaps TRBD1 (6 bases). The end of the DNA is better explained by TRBJ2-7, so the J call may be wrong. The CDR3 has 13 residues. Per the germline V gene, CDR1 is SQVTM and CDR2 is ANQGSEA. The CDR3: CSISLDSSYEQYF. The DNA for the CDR3 is TGCAGCATCTCCCTGGACAGTTCCTACGAGCAGTACTTC.

The chain recombines TRBV7-2 with TRBJ2-5, with D possibly TRBD1 on 5 matching bases. The J call could be wrong; TRBJ2-7 is a better fit for the DNA end. Germline V gene data show CDR1 as SGHTA and CDR2 as FQGNSA. This CDR3 has 13 amino acids. The chain's CDR3 is CASSSDTPYEQYF. CDR3 nucleotides: TGTGCCAGCAGCTCGGACACCCCCTACGAGCAGTACTTC.

On this clonotype: A much larger clonotype is one base distant, so this may be a read error. The chain is built from TRBV20-1 and TRBJ2-2, with D tentatively TRBD1 (6 bases). Germline-derived CDR1 and CDR2 are DFQATT and SNEGSKA (reference sequence). Trimming left V 6 bases short and J 5 bases short, with 16 bases between. This CDR3 region has 14 residues. CDR3: CSAPDRQGTGELFF. The CDR3 coding sequence is TGCAGTGCCCCGGACCGTCAGGGGACCGGGGAGCTGTTTTTT.